The 24 T cell receptor beta chains below come from one sample, sequenced in a study of somatic mutations in cytotoxic T cells in rheumatoid arthritis (dated 2017 in TCRdb). Receptors were amplified or captured by the immunoSEQ multiplex PCR assay. Sourced from immuneACCESS, this table was stored by TCRdb with only in-frame sequences that have V and J called. A share of the clones is absent; for the studies checked, an unresolved V gene accounts for under half, and the remainder has no known explanation. Here the sample has around 4,500 clones; 79% occur a single time. The ten largest account for 5.5% to 7.5% of the sample. The sequenced material came from CD8+ T cells sorted from blood. These receptors were collected from an adult with rheumatoid arthritis.

This chain connects TRBV4-1 to TRBJ1-2; the D is unclear. The CDR3 is 13 residues long. The V end was cut by 4 bases, the J end by 6 bases, with 12 bases between. CDR1 is MGHRA and CDR2 is YSYEKL in the germline V gene. The CDR3 DNA reads TGCGCCAGCAGCCCCCCCGGAGATAATGGCTACACCTTC. As protein: CASSPPGDNGYTF.

This chain joins TRBV5-6 and TRBJ2-7; D gene unclear. Germline V gives CDR1 SGHDT, CDR2 YYEEEE. The V and J ends lost 0 bases and 6 bases respectively, with 4 bases between them. The CDR3 is made up of 11 amino acids. CDR3 amino acids: CASSLDLEQYF. The DNA for the CDR3 is TGTGCCAGCAGCTTGGACCTCGAGCAGTACTTC.

The V and J genes are TRBV5-1 and TRBJ1-1, with 7 bases that match TRBD1. V lost 4 bases and J lost 0; bases outside the gene matches: 15. CDR3 size: 18 residues. CDR1 and CDR2 from the germline V gene are SGHRS and YFSETQ. The CDR3 bases are TGCGCCAGCAGCGCTCTGACAGGGTCGGAGGGCATGAACACTGAAGCTTTCTTT. Amino acids: CASSALTGSEGMNTEAFF.

The chain is built from TRBV19 and TRBJ2-7; no firm D call. V was pared by 7 bases and J by 5 bases, with 15 bases between. The germline V gene has CDR1 LNHDA and CDR2 SQIVND (reference sequence). CDR3 size: 13 residues. The CDR3 loop is CASKGLGLDEQYF. The CDR3 nucleotides read TGTGCCAGTAAGGGTCTAGGCTTAGACGAGCAGTACTTC.

The chain uses TRBV30 and TRBJ1-6; no reliable D call. Germline-derived CDR1 and CDR2 are GTSNPN and SVGIG (reference sequence). V was trimmed by 2 bases and J by 3 bases, leaving 8 bases between them. The CDR3 has 14 residues. The CDR3 here is CAWSKDFYNSPLHF. The DNA for the CDR3 is TGTGCCTGGAGTAAGGACTTCTATAATTCACCCCTCCACTTT.

This sequence joins TRBV30 and TRBJ2-1, with D hard to call. The CDR3 runs to 13 residues. V lost 3 bases, J lost 12 bases, and 18 bases lay in between. CDR1 is GTSNPN, CDR2 SVGIG, per germline (reference sequence). CDR3 nucleotides: TGTGCCTGGAGGGACCGGCCCCTACGGTGGCAGTTCTTC. Encoded protein: CAWRDRPLRWQFF.

This chain links TRBV7-9 with TRBJ2-7; no reliable D call. The length of the CDR3 is 13 residues. V lost 4 bases and J lost 3, with 10 bases in between. Per germline, CDR1 SEHNR and CDR2 FQNEAQ (reference sequence). The CDR3 sequence is CASSSTASYEQYF. The DNA of the CDR3 is TGTGCCAGCAGCTCGACCGCTAGCTACGAGCAGTACTTC.

This clone was picked up one time. V usage is TRBV27 and J usage is TRBJ1-4; TRBD1 is a possible D gene (6 bases). The germline CDR1 and CDR2 sequences are MNHEY and SMNVEV (reference sequence). The CDR3 loop spans 15 amino acids. Trimming removed 7 bases at V and 2 bases at J, with 14 bases between. The CDR3 region is CASTAGGATNEKLFF. The CDR3 nucleotides are TGTGCCAGCACCGCCGGGGGGGCGACTAATGAAAAACTGTTTTTT. Variable domain in full (rest from reference TRBV27 and TRBJ1-4): EAQVTQNPRYLITVTGKKLTVTCSQNMNHEYMSWYRQDPGLGLRQIYYSMNVEVTDKGDVPEGYKVSRKEKRNFPLILESPSPNQTSLYFCASTAGGATNEKLFFGSGTQLSVL.

This clone was seen only once. The chain recombines TRBV5-1 with TRBJ2-2; D is uncertain. The V gene's germline CDR1 is SGHRS and CDR2 YFSETQ. Trimming took 1 base from V and 6 from J, leaving 16 bases between them. CDR3 length: 16 amino acids. CDR3: CASSLYSVEGPGELFF. CDR3 bases: TGCGCCAGCAGCTTGTATTCAGTAGAAGGACCCGGGGAGCTGTTTTTT.

This clone was recorded a few times. The rearrangement uses TRBV27 and TRBJ2-7, with D unresolved. Per germline, CDR1 MNHEY and CDR2 SMNVEV (reference sequence). With 3 bases removed from V and 3 bases from J, the gap between germline ends came to 9 bases. The CDR3 covers 13 residues. In DNA, the CDR3 is TGTGCCAGCAGTTTTTACGGTGGCTACGAGCAGTACTTC. Protein: CASSFYGGYEQYF.

This chain connects TRBV5-6 to TRBJ1-2; 7 positions match TRBD1. Germline V gene data show CDR1 as SGHDT and CDR2 as YYEEEE. This CDR3 has 15 residues. Trimming at V came to 0 bases and at J to 4 bases, leaving 6 bases not matched to a gene. CDR3: CASSLGDSLGYGYTF. CDR3 DNA: TGTGCCAGCAGCTTGGGGGACAGCCTTGGCTATGGCTACACCTTC.

V is TRBV7-2 and J is TRBJ2-7, with 7 bases aligning to TRBD2. The CDR3 loop spans 15 amino acids. CDR1 SGHTA and CDR2 FQGNSA come from the germline V gene. Germline trimming cut 6 bases from V and 0 bases from J; bases unmatched to any gene: 8. The CDR3 region is CASRLAGTTSYEQYF. The CDR3 DNA is TGTGCCAGCAGGCTCGCCGGGACTACCTCCTACGAGCAGTACTTC.

The rearrangement uses TRBV4-1 and TRBJ1-1; D perhaps matches TRBD1 (5 bases). Germline V CDR1 and CDR2: MGHRA, YSYEKL. Trimming took off 2 bases at V and 10 bases at J, with 20 bases between the two ends. The CDR3 spans 15 residues. This chain's CDR3 is CASSQPDTLGVGAFF. In DNA form, the CDR3 reads TGCGCCAGCAGCCAACCCGACACCTTAGGGGTTGGAGCTTTCTTT.

This chain links TRBV5-1 with TRBJ2-5; weak D call: TRBD2 (5 bases). The J call is uncertain, as TRBJ2-7 better fits the DNA end. Germline CDR1 reads SGHRS; CDR2 reads YFSETQ. The CDR3 consists of 13 residues. The CDR3, as DNA: TGCGCCAGCAGCTACGGAGGAGACTACGAGCAGTACTTC. Translated, it gives CASSYGGDYEQYF.

In this sample, this clone turned up once. V and J are TRBV5-6 and TRBJ1-1; D call uncertain. The V end was cut by 4 bases, the J end by 1 base, with 8 bases between. CDR3 length equals 13 residues. Germline CDR1 SGHDT, CDR2 YYEEEE. CDR3 sequence: CASSPVTNTEAFF. The CDR3, as DNA: TGTGCCAGCAGCCCGGTTACGAACACTGAAGCTTTCTTT.

The chain has TRBV19 and TRBJ1-2, with D unresolved. Per the germline V gene, CDR1 is LNHDA and CDR2 is SQIVND (reference sequence). The ends were cut back, 8 bases at V and 5 bases at J, with 9 bases in the middle. This CDR3 is 11 amino acids long. CDR3 protein: CASSTDYGYTF. CDR3 DNA: TGTGCCAGTTCGACCGATTATGGCTACACCTTC.

The chain uses TRBV25-1 and TRBJ2-3; the D gene is possibly TRBD2 (6 bases). This CDR3 is built from 10 residues. CDR1 and CDR2 from the germline V gene are MGHDK and SYGVNS. Trimming stripped 8 bases from V and 7 bases from J, with 7 bases between. The CDR3: CASGGNTQYF. The DNA for the CDR3 is TGTGCCAGCGGGGGGAATACGCAGTATTTT.

This clone was observed once. CDR3 sequence reads: CASSFPTSGVSDTQYF. The DNA of the CDR3 is TGTGCCAGCAGCTTCCCGACTAGCGGGGTCTCAGATACGCAGTATTTT. The genes are TRBV11-2 and TRBJ2-3, with 11 bases identical to TRBD2. CDR1 SGHAT and CDR2 FQNNGV come from the germline V gene. V shed 3 bases and J 4 bases; nucleotides not matched to a gene: 6. The CDR3 has 16 amino acids.

This rearrangement joins TRBV4-1 to TRBJ2-3, with 8 bases lining up with TRBD2. The CDR3 loop spans 15 amino acids. Looked up from germline, CDR1 is MGHRA and CDR2 is YSYEKL. Unmatched junction bases numbered 4, after V lost 0 bases and J lost 5 bases. The CDR3 DNA sequence: TGCGCCAGCAGCCAAGAGAGTAGCGGGGTAGATACGCAGTATTTT. Translated: CASSQESSGVDTQYF.

This chain connects TRBV2 to TRBJ1-2; no firm D call. The germline V gene encodes CDR1 SNHLY and CDR2 FYNNEI. V was shortened by 10 bases and J by 8 bases, with 17 bases between the two germline ends. The CDR3 has 12 residues. CDR3 region: CATPGTSVGYTF. The CDR3 bases are TGTGCCACCCCAGGTACATCGGTCGGCTACACCTTC.

Only a few counts were recorded for this clone. This sequence joins TRBV7-8 and TRBJ2-7, with a possible D match to TRBD1 (5 bases). The CDR3 has 12 residues. The V end was cut by 3 bases, the J end by 6 bases, with 9 bases between. The germline CDR1 and CDR2 sequences are SGHVS and FQNEAQ. CDR3 DNA: TGTGCCAGCAGCTTTCAGGGTGGCGAGCAGTACTTC. Protein: CASSFQGGEQYF.

This chain links TRBV2 with TRBJ2-7; D is undetermined. Per germline, CDR1 SNHLY and CDR2 FYNNEI. V was cut by 7 bases and J by 3 bases, with 10 bases left in between. The CDR3 sequence is 12 residues long. In DNA form, the CDR3 reads TGTGCCAGCAAGTTGGGCGGCTACGAGCAGTACTTC. This codes for CASKLGGYEQYF.

V gene TRBV5-6 combines with J gene TRBJ1-1; no clear D gene. There are 13 residues in the CDR3. Germline CDR1 reads SGHDT; CDR2 reads YYEEEE. Trimming cost V 7 bases and J 1 base, with 11 bases left between them. The CDR3 nucleotides read TGTGCCAGCGGGGAAGACTGGAACACTGAAGCTTTCTTT. Encoded protein: CASGEDWNTEAFF.

V usage is TRBV6-1 and J usage is TRBJ2-3; D call uncertain. The CDR3 spans 15 residues. CDR1 and CDR2 from the germline V gene are MNHNS and SASEGT. Trimming left V 6 bases short and J 0 bases short, with 13 bases between. Here the CDR3 reads CASSVVRISTDTQYF. CDR3 nucleotides: TGTGCCAGCAGCGTGGTAAGGATTAGCACAGATACGCAGTATTTT.